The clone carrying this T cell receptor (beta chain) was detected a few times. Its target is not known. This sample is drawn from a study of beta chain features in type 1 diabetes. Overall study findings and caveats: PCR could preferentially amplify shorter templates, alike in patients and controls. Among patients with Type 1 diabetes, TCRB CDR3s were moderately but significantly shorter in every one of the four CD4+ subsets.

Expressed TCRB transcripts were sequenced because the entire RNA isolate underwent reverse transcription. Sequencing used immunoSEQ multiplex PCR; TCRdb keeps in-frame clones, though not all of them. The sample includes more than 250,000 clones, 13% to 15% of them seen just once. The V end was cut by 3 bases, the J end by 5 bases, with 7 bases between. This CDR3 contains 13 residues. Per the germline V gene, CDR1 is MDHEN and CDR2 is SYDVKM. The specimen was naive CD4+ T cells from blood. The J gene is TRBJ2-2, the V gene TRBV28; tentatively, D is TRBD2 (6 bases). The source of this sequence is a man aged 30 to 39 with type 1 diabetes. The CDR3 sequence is CASSFGTTGELFF. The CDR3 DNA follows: TGTGCCAGCAGTTTCGGGACTACCGGGGAGCTGTTTTTT.